The 6 T cell receptor beta chains below all came from one sample that was sequenced in a study of naive and memory T cell subsets. An equimolar mix of two oligonucleotides served as the beta constant-region primer for TRBC1 and TRBC2. Ligated cDNA was amplified by four rounds of PCR with nested alpha and beta constant-region primers and SP2. TCRdb ran MiXCR on the UMI-ligation and nested PCR reads and lists one entry per CDR3 protein. This sample has over a thousand distinct CDR3 sequences; around 7.4% occur once, and the top ten carry about 86%. Sequencing was done on a sample of CD8+ TEMRA cells from blood. The subset: effector memory re-expressing CD45RA, CD45RA+ CD27-. These receptors all come from a human donor in good health.

This clonotype was seen ten or more times. The V gene is TRBV9, the J gene TRBJ2-7, with 7 bases identical to TRBD1. The V and J ends lost 2 bases and 3 bases, in that order; junction bases with no gene match: 5. The CDR3 loop spans 14 amino acids. Germline values: CDR1 SGDLS, CDR2 YYNGEE. The CDR3 DNA sequence: TGTGCCAGCAGCGTGGGAACAGGGGACTACGAGCAGTACTTC. Protein: CASSVGTGDYEQYF.

This clonotype was counted a few times. In nucleotides, the CDR3 is TGTGCCAGCAGCTTAGGATTGGGACTAGAGGCCCACGAGCAGTACTTC. Residues: CASSLGLGLEAHEQYF. This rearrangement joins TRBV7-2 to TRBJ2-7; 8 bases are a match to TRBD2. Germline V gives CDR1 SGHTA, CDR2 FQGNSA. V gave up 1 base and J gave up 5 bases; unmatched junction bases: 10. This CDR3 is built from 16 residues.

In its sample, this clonotype was seen many times. The CDR3: CSGGTGSYEQYF. Here the CDR3 DNA reads TGCAGCGGCGGGACAGGCTCCTACGAGCAGTACTTC. The rearrangement links TRBV29-1 to TRBJ2-7; 8 nucleotides match TRBD1. CDR3 length equals 12 residues. Trimming at V came to 7 bases and at J to 0 bases, leaving 2 bases not matched to a gene. In germline, CDR1 is SQVTM, CDR2 ANQGSEA.

A few counts support this clonotype. This chain links TRBV15 with TRBJ2-7, with D maybe TRBD1 (6 bases). The CDR3 is 15 residues long. CDR1 and CDR2 (germline): LNHNV, YYDKDF (reference sequence). With 5 bases removed from V and 3 bases from J, the gap between germline ends came to 17 bases. CDR3 in amino acids: CATSPLGASNYEQYF. CDR3 in DNA: TGTGCCACCAGCCCTCTGGGGGCTAGTAACTACGAGCAGTACTTC.

This clonotype occurred many times. The CDR3 region has the DNA TGTGCCAGCTCTAACCTTGGGCAGGGATACGAGCAGTACTTC. Protein sequence: CASSNLGQGYEQYF. The chain couples TRBV6-5 to TRBJ2-7; perhaps TRBD1 as D (5 bases). V gave up 8 bases and J gave up 4 bases, with 18 bases separating them. Germline-derived CDR1 and CDR2 are MNHEY and SVGAGI. The CDR3 spans 14 residues.

This clonotype is medium-sized. The chain combines TRBV7-9 with TRBJ2-3; 10 nucleotides match TRBD1. V trimming: 5 bases; J trimming: 0 bases; junction bases outside the gene matches: 17. The germline V gene encodes CDR1 SEHNR and CDR2 FQNEAQ (reference sequence). This CDR3 is built from 20 residues. The CDR3 DNA reads TGTGCCAGCAGCCCGCGGGAACCGGGACAGGGGAGTGACAGCACAGATACGCAGTATTTT. Protein: CASSPREPGQGSDSTDTQYF.